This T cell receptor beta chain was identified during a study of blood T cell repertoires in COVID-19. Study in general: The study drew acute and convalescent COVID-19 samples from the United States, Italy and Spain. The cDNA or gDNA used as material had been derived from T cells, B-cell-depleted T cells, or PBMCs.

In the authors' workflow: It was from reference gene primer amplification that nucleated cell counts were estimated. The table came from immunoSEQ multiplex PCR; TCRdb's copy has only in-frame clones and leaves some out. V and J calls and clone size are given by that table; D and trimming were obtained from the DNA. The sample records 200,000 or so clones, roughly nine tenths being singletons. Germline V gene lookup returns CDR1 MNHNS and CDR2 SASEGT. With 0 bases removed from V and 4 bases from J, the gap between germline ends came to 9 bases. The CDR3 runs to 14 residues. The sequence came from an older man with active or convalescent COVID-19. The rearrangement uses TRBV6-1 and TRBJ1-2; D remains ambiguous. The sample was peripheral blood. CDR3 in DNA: TGTGCCAGCAGTGAAGCCGGGGAGGGCTATGGCTACACCTTC. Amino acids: CASSEAGEGYGYTF.